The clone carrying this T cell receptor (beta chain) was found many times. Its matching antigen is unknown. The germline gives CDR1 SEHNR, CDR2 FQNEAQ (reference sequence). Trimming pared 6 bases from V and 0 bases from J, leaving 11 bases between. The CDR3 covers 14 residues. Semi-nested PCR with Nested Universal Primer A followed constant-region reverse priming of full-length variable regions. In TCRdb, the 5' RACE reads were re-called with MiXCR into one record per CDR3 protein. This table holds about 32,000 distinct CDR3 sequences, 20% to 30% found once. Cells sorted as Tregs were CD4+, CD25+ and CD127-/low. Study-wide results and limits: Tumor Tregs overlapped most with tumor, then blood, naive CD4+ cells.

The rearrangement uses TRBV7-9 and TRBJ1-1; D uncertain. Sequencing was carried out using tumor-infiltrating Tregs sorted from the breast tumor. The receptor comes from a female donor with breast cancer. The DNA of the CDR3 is TGTGCCAGCAGTTCCGTGGGCATGAACACTGAAGCTTTCTTT. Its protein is CASSSVGMNTEAFF.